A single T cell receptor (beta chain) is shown here with its context. Its antigen is still unknown. These data belong to a study of OX40 agonist ivuxolimab in advanced cancers. Study-wide background: Subjects had a mean age of around 63 years, with a range of roughly 20 to 79; around 80% were male.

V was clipped by 1 base and J by 8 bases, with 27 bases between them. Germline CDR1 reads SGHTA; CDR2 reads FQGTGA. The CDR3 is made up of 19 amino acids. Findings of the study overall: Some of the lowest clonal expansion was seen in partial responders at 0.1-3.0 mg/kg.

Assay used: immunoSEQ multiplex PCR; TCRdb lists only in-frame clones, some missing. The sample includes over 50,000 clones, approximately 90% of them seen just once. Sequenced material: CD4+ or CD8+ T cells sorted from blood, taken in a trial of the OX40 agonist ivuxolimab. This receptor was identified in an adult with an advanced solid tumor such as melanoma, head and neck, liver or kidney cancer. The genes are TRBV7-3 and TRBJ2-1, with D tentatively TRBD1 or TRBD2 (5 bases each). CDR3 coding DNA: TGTGCCAGCAGCTTAAACCCGCCCCGAAGCGAGGGGAGAGGGGATGAGCAGTTCTTC. This encodes CASSLNPPRSEGRGDEQFF. The entire variable domain, with the rest obtained from reference TRBV7-3 and TRBJ2-1, is as follows: GAGVSQTPSNKVTEKGKYVELRCDPISGHTALYWYRQSLGQGPEFLIYFQGTGAADDSGLPNDRFFAVRPEGSVSTLKIQRTERGDSAVYLCASSLNPPRSEGRGDEQFFGPGTRLTVL.